The clone carrying this T cell receptor (beta chain) was recorded once. Original handling: Amplification of reference gene primers provided the estimated nucleated cell counts. Sequencing was performed with immunoSEQ multiplex PCR; in TCRdb, only in-frame clones are kept and a portion is missing. V, J and clone size were drawn from that table, and D and trimming were deduced from the DNA. The table records under 450,000 clones, around 87% of them present only once. This specimen comes from a study of blood T cell repertoires in COVID-19. Background on the study: Sources were T cells, B-cell-depleted T cells, or PBMCs; the material itself was cDNA or gDNA.

Participants, about 18 to 89 years old, spanned more than 20 US areas. The CDR3 runs 14 residues. The germline CDR1 and CDR2 sequences are KGHSH and LQKENI. V lost 6 bases and J lost 3, with 12 bases in between. The TCR was taken from a man aged 30 to 39 who had recovered from COVID-19. The V and J genes are TRBV18 and TRBJ2-1, with unresolved D. The sample taken for sequencing was PBMCs or T cells enriched from blood (not recorded which). The CDR3 is CASSRSTFYNEQFF. The DNA for the CDR3 is TGTGCCAGCTCCAGAAGTACATTCTACAATGAGCAGTTCTTC.